Sequencing of this TCR beta chain was carried out in a study of cytomegalovirus exposure and HLA in healthy donors. Use of 60 Vbeta and 13 Jbeta primers characterized the PCR. Sequencing was performed with immunoSEQ multiplex PCR; in TCRdb, only in-frame clones are kept and a portion is missing. The sample lists roughly 160,000 clones, over 70% occurring once. The CDR3 consists of 16 residues. The germline V and J ends were trimmed by 3 bases and 5 bases, with 17 bases remaining between them. The V gene's germline CDR1 is SGDLS and CDR2 YYNGEE. The chain couples TRBV9 to TRBJ1-4; no clear D gene. The TCR originated in a woman in her forties or fifties in good health and CMV-seropositive. Material for sequencing was PBMCs. The CDR3 here is CASSEAVTGGNEKLFF. The CDR3 DNA sequence: TGTGCCAGCAGCGAAGCCGTGACCGGCGGAAATGAAAAACTGTTTTTT.